The 18 T cell receptor beta chains below come from one sample, sequenced in a study of T-cell reconstitution after alpha-beta-depleted transplantation in children. The library targeted TCRbeta and was prepared with unique molecular identifiers. TCRdb re-called the PCR reads through MiXCR, storing one row per CDR3 protein. This table has some 550,000 distinct CDR3 sequences, approximately 20% appearing once. The source was PBMCs from the stem cell graft donor, collected from the stem cell graft. The origin of the receptors is a human donor who donated a stem cell graft to a child with acute lymphoblastic leukemia.

This clonotype came up a few times. The V and J genes are TRBV7-8 and TRBJ2-2; perhaps TRBD2 as D (5 bases). The germline V gene encodes CDR1 SGHVS and CDR2 FQNEAQ. CDR3 length equals 15 residues. V lost 7 bases and J 4 bases, leaving 16 bases between the germline ends. The DNA for the CDR3 is TGTGCCAGCATGGACCGGGGTGGGCTCACCGGGGAGCTGTTTTTT. Its translation is CASMDRGGLTGELFF.

This clonotype was observed many times. The chain is built from TRBV18 and TRBJ2-3, with TRBD2 identical over 11 bases. The V segment lost 2 bases and the J segment 0 bases; nucleotides outside the gene matches: 4. The CDR3 covers 17 residues. CDR1 and CDR2 from the germline V gene are KGHSH and LQKENI. The DNA of the CDR3 is TGTGCCAGCTCACCAGTGACTAGCGGGACTAGCACAGATACGCAGTATTTT. Translating gives CASSPVTSGTSTDTQYF.

The CDR3 loop reads CACSQPLRERASYNEQFF. DNA of the CDR3: TGTGCCTGCTCCCAACCATTACGCGAGCGGGCCTCCTACAATGAGCAGTTCTTC. This chain joins TRBV3-1 and TRBJ2-1; D might be TRBD2 (6 bases). V was trimmed by 11 bases and J by 0 bases, leaving 26 bases between them. The CDR3 sequence is 18 residues long. Per the germline V gene, CDR1 is LGHDT and CDR2 is YNNKEL (reference sequence).

This rearrangement joins TRBV20-1 to TRBJ2-2, with 9 positions matching TRBD1. This CDR3 contains 14 residues. J was trimmed by 5 bases and V by 6 bases; bases with no gene match: 7. Germline loops: CDR1 DFQATT, CDR2 SNEGSKA (reference sequence). The CDR3 spells CSAPTGGRTGELFF. The CDR3 bases are TGCAGTGCCCCGACAGGGGGTAGGACCGGGGAGCTGTTTTTT.

The V gene is TRBV19, the J gene TRBJ2-1, with D possibly being TRBD2 (5 bases). Trimming took off 5 bases at V and 10 bases at J, with 12 bases between the two ends. Germline CDR1 reads LNHDA; CDR2 reads SQIVND (reference sequence). The CDR3 extends over 12 amino acids. CDR3 loop: CASSLSEREQFF. The CDR3 DNA reads as TGTGCCAGTAGTCTTAGCGAGCGGGAGCAGTTCTTC.

This clonotype was picked up many times. The CDR3 DNA is TGCAGCGTTGGAACGGACGAGCAGTACTTC. Its protein is CSVGTDEQYF. V usage is TRBV29-1 and J usage is TRBJ2-7; D remains unclear. The CDR3 covers 10 residues. Per the germline V gene, CDR1 is SQVTM and CDR2 is ANQGSEA. Trimming shortened V by 4 bases and J by 5 bases, and 6 bases separated the two germline ends.

There are many counts of this clonotype. The genes are TRBV25-1 and TRBJ1-5; 7 nucleotides agree with TRBD1. The junction had 6 bases not matched to a gene; V was cut back by 8 bases and J by 5 bases. The CDR3 consists of 13 residues. Germline CDR1 MGHDK, CDR2 SYGVNS. The CDR3 coding sequence is TGTGCCAGCTCCGGGACAGAATATCAGCCCCAGCATTTT. Translated, it gives CASSGTEYQPQHF.

The chain joins TRBV19 to TRBJ2-4; 7 positions agree with TRBD2. The CDR3 has 16 amino acids. After removal of 5 bases from V and 5 bases from J, the junction contained 12 bases not matched to a gene. The V gene's germline CDR1 is LNHDA and CDR2 SQIVND (reference sequence). CDR3 amino acids: CASSAHLAVGENIQYF. Written as DNA, the CDR3 is TGTGCCAGTAGTGCCCATCTAGCGGTCGGGGAAAACATTCAGTACTTC.

This clonotype was observed a handful of times. The chain uses TRBV7-9 and TRBJ2-1; 8 nucleotides align to TRBD2. There are 15 residues in the CDR3. Germline CDR1 reads SEHNR; CDR2 reads FQNEAQ (reference sequence). V shed 1 base, J shed 8 bases, and the junction held 7 bases outside the gene matches. The CDR3 sequence is CASSLGGGRRDEQFF. The DNA of the CDR3 is TGTGCCAGCAGCTTAGGGGGCGGGAGGAGGGATGAGCAGTTCTTC.

The chain is built from TRBV3-1 and TRBJ2-1, with D hard to call. Germline-derived CDR1 and CDR2 are LGHDT and YNNKEL (reference sequence). Deletions cut 5 bases from V and 12 bases from J, with 11 bases between. CDR3 length: 11 amino acids. CDR3 in DNA: TGTGCCAGCAGCGCACGTGTAGGGCAGTTCTTC. Protein sequence: CASSARVGQFF.

The J gene is TRBJ1-1, the V gene TRBV20-1; 9 bases align to TRBD1. The CDR3 contains 13 residues. Germline trimming cut 4 bases from V and 10 bases from J; bases unmatched to any gene: 10. The germline CDR1 and CDR2 sequences are DFQATT and SNEGSKA (reference sequence). The CDR3 reads CSATAGTGRVAFF. CDR3 nucleotide sequence: TGCAGTGCTACCGCCGGGACAGGGAGGGTAGCTTTCTTT.

This clonotype was seen a handful of times. Written as DNA, the CDR3 is TGCAGTGCTAACAGGGTGGTGGGGACTGAAGCTTTCTTT. Protein sequence: CSANRVVGTEAFF. The chain carries TRBV20-1 and TRBJ1-1, with D maybe TRBD1 (6 bases). Germline loops: CDR1 DFQATT, CDR2 SNEGSKA (reference sequence). This CDR3 contains 13 residues. V lost 4 bases and J lost 5, with 14 bases in between.

The chain is built from TRBV20-1 and TRBJ2-5, with unresolved D. The ends were cut back, 0 bases at V and 5 bases at J, with 13 bases in the middle. Germline V gene data show CDR1 as DFQATT and CDR2 as SNEGSKA (reference sequence). This CDR3 is 14 amino acids long. This CDR3 is CSARDWATPETQYF. CDR3 nucleotide sequence: TGCAGTGCTAGAGATTGGGCGACGCCGGAGACCCAGTACTTC.

This chain links TRBV7-8 with TRBJ2-7, with D hard to call. V lost 3 bases to trimming and J lost 2 bases, with 11 bases between them. CDR3 length: 14 residues. The germline V gene encodes CDR1 SGHVS and CDR2 FQNEAQ. Here the CDR3 reads CASSFGPETYEQYF. In DNA form, the CDR3 reads TGTGCCAGCAGCTTCGGGCCGGAGACCTACGAGCAGTACTTC.

The J gene is TRBJ2-1, the V gene TRBV9; 7 bases match TRBD2. CDR3 length: 16 residues. CDR1 SGDLS and CDR2 YYNGEE come from the germline V gene. Unmatched junction bases numbered 5, after V lost 2 bases and J lost 0 bases. For the CDR3, the DNA is TGTGCCAGCAGCGTCAGCGGGAATCCCTCCTACAATGAGCAGTTCTTC. Translation gives CASSVSGNPSYNEQFF.

CDR3 nucleotides: TGCGCCAGCAGCGTATCTAGGGCAGATACGCAGTATTTT. This gives the protein CASSVSRADTQYF. The chain uses TRBV5-1 and TRBJ2-3; D uncertain. V lost 4 bases to trimming and J lost 4 bases, with 10 bases between them. The CDR3 sequence is 13 residues long. Germline loops: CDR1 SGHRS, CDR2 YFSETQ.

The table lists this clonotype with a few counts. The CDR3 is CASSQDSGDPYNEQFF. CDR3 DNA: TGTGCCAGCAGCCAAGATTCAGGGGATCCATACAATGAGCAGTTCTTC. The chain is built from TRBV3-1 and TRBJ2-1; possible D gene TRBD1, 6 bases. V dropped 0 bases and J dropped 4 bases, with 13 bases sitting between them. Germline V lookup: CDR1 LGHDT, CDR2 YNNKEL (reference sequence). CDR3 length: 16 residues.

This clonotype was observed a few times. The CDR3 coding sequence is TGCAGTGCTAGCCAACAAACCAGCGGGTCGTGGCCAGATACGCAGTATTTT. This gives the protein CSASQQTSGSWPDTQYF. V usage is TRBV20-1 and J usage is TRBJ2-3, with D possibly being TRBD2 (6 bases). V lost 3 bases and J lost 4, with 23 bases in between. Germline assignment: CDR1 DFQATT and CDR2 SNEGSKA (reference sequence). The CDR3 is made up of 17 amino acids.